The 13 T cell receptor beta chains below all came from one sample that was sequenced in a study of response to subunit inactivated influenza vaccine (dated by TCRdb to the late 2010s). The receptor library was made with RT-PCR. The run used an Illumina HiSeq 2500. TCRdb passed the public sequencing reads through fastp at Q25 and MiXCR, retaining productive beta sequences. Each CDR3 protein appears once, grouped with its most common genes and DNA. Present in this sample are 500,000 to 550,000 distinct CDR3 sequences, approximately 20% of which were seen just once. Approximately 3% of the sample goes to the ten largest clones. These data were likewise used in another study, on T cells expressing NK-cell markers. As that second study puts it: TCR beta cDNA libraries were made by 5'RACE template switching that added a universal primer site and unique molecular identifiers.

Sample: CD4+ T cells sorted from PBMCs, taken about 12 days after vaccination. The receptors originated from a man in his fifties who received an inactivated influenza vaccine. Donor details come from another sample of the same person, matched by shared clones.

This clonotype came up a few times. The chain recombines TRBV14 with TRBJ2-1, with a tentative D call TRBD2 (6 bases). The CDR3 loop spans 15 amino acids. The germline V gene has CDR1 SGHDN and CDR2 FVKESK. The ends were cut back, 3 bases at V and 4 bases at J, with 13 bases in the middle. CDR3 sequence reads: CASSQAGRTYNEQFF. CDR3 sequence (DNA): TGTGCCAGCAGCCAGGCGGGAAGGACGTACAATGAGCAGTTCTTC.

V gene TRBV2 combines with J gene TRBJ2-1; TRBD2 matches at 9 bases. V shed 7 bases and J 9 bases; nucleotides not matched to a gene: 1. Germline loops: CDR1 SNHLY, CDR2 FYNNEI. The CDR3 sequence is 11 residues long. CDR3 in amino acids: CASMTSGEQFF. In DNA, the CDR3 is TGTGCCAGCATGACTAGCGGTGAGCAGTTCTTC.

J is TRBJ2-7 and V is TRBV12-3 or TRBV12-4; no definite D call. With 9 bases removed from V and 7 bases from J, the gap between germline ends came to 22 bases. CDR3 length equals 14 residues. The CDR3 spells CASTGRAARGEQYF. CDR3 sequence (DNA): TGTGCCAGTACGGGTCGGGCGGCCCGTGGGGAGCAGTACTTC.

This chain connects TRBV24-1 to TRBJ2-1; no definite D call. V gave up 3 bases and J gave up 4 bases, with 6 bases separating them. The CDR3 has 13 residues. Germline values: CDR1 KGHDR, CDR2 SFDVKD. The CDR3 nucleotides are TGTGCCACCAGTGATAGTGCTTACAATGAGCAGTTCTTC. Its protein product is CATSDSAYNEQFF.

The V and J genes are TRBV5-1 and TRBJ1-5; the D is unclear. The V end lost 4 bases, the J end lost 5 bases, and 13 bases lay between the germline ends. Germline V gives CDR1 SGHRS, CDR2 YFSETQ. CDR3 size: 14 residues. The CDR3 loop reads CASSPYNADQPQHF. DNA for the CDR3: TGCGCCAGCAGCCCCTATAATGCCGATCAGCCCCAGCATTTT.

The J gene is TRBJ2-5, the V gene TRBV20-1, with 11 nucleotides matching TRBD1. Germline V gene lookup returns CDR1 DFQATT and CDR2 SNEGSKA (reference sequence). Unmatched junction bases numbered 8, after V lost 6 bases and J lost 5 bases. There are 14 residues in the CDR3. CDR3 amino acids: CSATWTGGEETQYF. The CDR3 DNA reads as TGCAGTGCCACCTGGACAGGGGGCGAGGAGACCCAGTACTTC.

The chain employs TRBV6-2 or TRBV6-3 and TRBJ2-1, with 11 bases that match TRBD2. In germline, CDR1 is MNHEY, CDR2 SVGEGT. This CDR3 is built from 20 residues. After removal of 3 bases from V and 7 bases from J, the junction contained 20 bases not matched to a gene. For the CDR3, the DNA is TGTGCCAGCAGTTATCCCTCTACCGGGACTAGCGGTCCTCCGAGGAATGAGCAGTTCTTC. Its translation is CASSYPSTGTSGPPRNEQFF.

The gene calls are TRBV6-2 or TRBV6-3 and TRBJ2-1; 7 bases align to TRBD2. Germline assignment: CDR1 MNHEY and CDR2 SVGEGT. The CDR3 is made up of 16 amino acids. The V segment lost 5 bases and the J segment 4 bases; nucleotides outside the gene matches: 11. CDR3 in DNA: TGTGCCAGCAGTGGTACTAGCGTCAATTCTTACAATGAGCAGTTCTTC. It translates to CASSGTSVNSYNEQFF.

This clonotype appeared a few times. The chain has TRBV10-3 and TRBJ2-7; TRBD2 matches at 7 bases. Germline CDR1 ENHRY, CDR2 SYGVKD. The CDR3 is 14 residues long. V gave up 2 bases and J gave up 2 bases; unmatched junction bases: 3. DNA for the CDR3: TGTGCCATCAGTGAGAATGGGGGGGCCTACGAGCAGTACTTC. This codes for CAISENGGAYEQYF.

Points on this clonotype: A much larger clone lies one base from this, so it may be a read error. This chain links TRBV12-3 or TRBV12-4 with TRBJ2-3; possible D gene TRBD1, 5 bases. Trimming stripped 8 bases from V and 5 bases from J, with 20 bases between. The CDR3 has 15 amino acids. CDR3 sequence (DNA): TGTGCCAGCGTTATGGAGACAGTTTGGGAAGATACGCAGTATTTT. As protein: CASVMETVWEDTQYF.

This clonotype appeared many times. The V gene is TRBV6-1, the J gene TRBJ1-6; possibly TRBD1 for D (5 bases). The CDR3 runs to 16 residues. V was pared by 3 bases and J by 5 bases, with 14 bases between. CDR1 is MNHNS and CDR2 is SASEGT in the germline V gene. The CDR3 reads CASSDYLRVDNSPLHF. CDR3 DNA: TGTGCCAGCAGTGACTACCTCAGGGTGGATAATTCACCCCTCCACTTT.

V gene TRBV7-9 combines with J gene TRBJ1-2, with D hard to call. The ends were cut back, 0 bases at V and 6 bases at J, with 8 bases in the middle. CDR3 size: 13 residues. Germline lookup yields CDR1 SEHNR and CDR2 FQNEAQ (reference sequence). The CDR3 DNA sequence: TGTGCCAGCAGCTTAGCAGGCCCCGATGGCTACACCTTC. Translating it yields CASSLAGPDGYTF. Full variable domain (outside the CDR3, taken from reference TRBV7-9 and TRBJ1-2): DTGVSQNPRHKITKRGQNVTFRCDPISEHNRLYWYRQTLGQGPEFLTYFQNEAQLEKSRLLSDRFSAERPKGSFSTLEIQRTEQGDSAMYLCASSLAGPDGYTFGSGTRLTVV.

This clonotype has only a few counts. The genes are TRBV6-5 and TRBJ2-1; no firm D call. CDR3 length: 13 amino acids. Germline-derived CDR1 and CDR2 are MNHEY and SVGAGI. Trimming shortened V by 4 bases and J by 9 bases, and 13 bases separated the two germline ends. In DNA form, the CDR3 reads TGTGCCAGCAGTTCTAAGGGTGGTGGTGAGCAGTTCTTC. Translated: CASSSKGGGEQFF.